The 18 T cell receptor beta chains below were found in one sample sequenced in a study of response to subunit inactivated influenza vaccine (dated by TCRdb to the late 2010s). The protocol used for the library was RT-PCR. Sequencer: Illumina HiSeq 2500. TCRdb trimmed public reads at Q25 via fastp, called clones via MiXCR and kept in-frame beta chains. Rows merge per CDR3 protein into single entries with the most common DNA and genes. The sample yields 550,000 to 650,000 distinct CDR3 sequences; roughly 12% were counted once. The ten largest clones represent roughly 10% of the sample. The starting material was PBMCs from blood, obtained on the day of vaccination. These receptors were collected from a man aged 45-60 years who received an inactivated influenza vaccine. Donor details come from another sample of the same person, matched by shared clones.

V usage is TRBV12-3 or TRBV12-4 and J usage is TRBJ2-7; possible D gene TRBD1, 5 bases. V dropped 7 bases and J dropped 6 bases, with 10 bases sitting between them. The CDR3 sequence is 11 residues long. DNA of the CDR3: TGTGCCAGCAATCAGGGTGGCGAGCAGTACTTC. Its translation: CASNQGGEQYF.

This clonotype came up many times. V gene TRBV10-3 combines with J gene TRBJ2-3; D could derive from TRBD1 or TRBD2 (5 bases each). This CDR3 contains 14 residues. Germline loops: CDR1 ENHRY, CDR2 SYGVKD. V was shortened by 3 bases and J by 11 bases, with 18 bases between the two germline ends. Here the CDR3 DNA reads TGTGCCATCAGTGAACCGGGACCCCTCCGGAAGCAGTATTTT. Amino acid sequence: CAISEPGPLRKQYF.

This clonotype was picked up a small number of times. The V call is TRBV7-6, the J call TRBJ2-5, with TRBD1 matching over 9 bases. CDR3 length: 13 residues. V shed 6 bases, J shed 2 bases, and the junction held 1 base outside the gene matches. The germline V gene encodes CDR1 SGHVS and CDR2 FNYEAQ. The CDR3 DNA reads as TGTGCCAGCAGAGGGACAGGGCAAGAGACCCAGTACTTC. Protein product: CASRGTGQETQYF.

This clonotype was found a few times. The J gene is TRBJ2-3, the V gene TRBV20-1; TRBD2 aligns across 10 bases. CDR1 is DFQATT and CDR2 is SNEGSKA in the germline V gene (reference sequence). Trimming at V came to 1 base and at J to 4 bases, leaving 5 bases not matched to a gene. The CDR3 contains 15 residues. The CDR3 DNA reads TGCAGTGCTAGAGGGAGCGGGAGGGCCCCAGATACGCAGTATTTT. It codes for CSARGSGRAPDTQYF.

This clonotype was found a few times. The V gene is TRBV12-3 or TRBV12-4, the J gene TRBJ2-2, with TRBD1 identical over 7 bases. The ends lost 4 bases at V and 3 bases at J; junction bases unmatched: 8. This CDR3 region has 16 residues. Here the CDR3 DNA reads TGTGCCAGCAGTTCACGACAGGGTTTTGACACCGGGGAGCTGTTTTTT. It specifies CASSSRQGFDTGELFF.

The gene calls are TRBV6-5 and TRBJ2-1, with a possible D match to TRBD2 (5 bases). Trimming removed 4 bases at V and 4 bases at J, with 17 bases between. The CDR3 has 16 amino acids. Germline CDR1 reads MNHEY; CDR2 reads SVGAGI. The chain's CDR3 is CASSSPRSSGYNEQFF. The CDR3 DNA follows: TGTGCCAGCAGTTCGCCCAGGTCTTCGGGGTACAATGAGCAGTTCTTC.

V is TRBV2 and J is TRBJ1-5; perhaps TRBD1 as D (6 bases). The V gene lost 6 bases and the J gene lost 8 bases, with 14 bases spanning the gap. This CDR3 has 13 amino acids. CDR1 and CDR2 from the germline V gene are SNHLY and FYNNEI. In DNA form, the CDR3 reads TGTGCCAGCAGAGGGGGGGGGATTAAGCCCCAGCATTTT. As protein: CASRGGGIKPQHF.

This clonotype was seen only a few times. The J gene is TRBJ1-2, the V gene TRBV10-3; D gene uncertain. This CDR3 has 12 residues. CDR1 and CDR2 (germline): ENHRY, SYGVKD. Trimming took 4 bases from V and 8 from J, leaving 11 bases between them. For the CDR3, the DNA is TGTGCCATCAGTGGCGCGGCGGGAGGCTACACCTTC. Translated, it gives CAISGAAGGYTF.

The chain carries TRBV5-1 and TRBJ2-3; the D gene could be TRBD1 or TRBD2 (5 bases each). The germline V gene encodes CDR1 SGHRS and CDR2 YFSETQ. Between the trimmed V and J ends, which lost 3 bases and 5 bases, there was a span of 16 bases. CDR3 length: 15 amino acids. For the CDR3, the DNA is TGCGCCAGCAGCTACTTGACAGCGGCGAAAGATACGCAGTATTTT. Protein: CASSYLTAAKDTQYF.

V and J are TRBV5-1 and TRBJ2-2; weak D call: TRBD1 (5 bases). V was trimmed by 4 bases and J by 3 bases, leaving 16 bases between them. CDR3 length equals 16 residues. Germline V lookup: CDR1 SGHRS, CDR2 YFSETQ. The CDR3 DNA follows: TGCGCCAGCAGCCTGGGATCAGGGCCTGACACCGGGGAGCTGTTTTTT. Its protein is CASSLGSGPDTGELFF.

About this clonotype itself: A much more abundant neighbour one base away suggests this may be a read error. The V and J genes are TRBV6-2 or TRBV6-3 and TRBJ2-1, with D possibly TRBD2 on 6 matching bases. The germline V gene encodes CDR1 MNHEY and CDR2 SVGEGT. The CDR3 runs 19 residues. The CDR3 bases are TGTGCCAGCAGTTTCCCTTTAGGTAGCGGAAAGAGCTCCTCCAATGAGCAGTTCTTC. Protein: CASSFPLGSGKSSSNEQFF.

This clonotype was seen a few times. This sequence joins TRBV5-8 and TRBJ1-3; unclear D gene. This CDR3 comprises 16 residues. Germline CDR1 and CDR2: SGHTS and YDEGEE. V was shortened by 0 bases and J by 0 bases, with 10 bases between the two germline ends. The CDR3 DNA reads TGTGCCAGCAGCTTGGGTAGGGTGTTCTCTGGAAACACCATATATTTT. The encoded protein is CASSLGRVFSGNTIYF.

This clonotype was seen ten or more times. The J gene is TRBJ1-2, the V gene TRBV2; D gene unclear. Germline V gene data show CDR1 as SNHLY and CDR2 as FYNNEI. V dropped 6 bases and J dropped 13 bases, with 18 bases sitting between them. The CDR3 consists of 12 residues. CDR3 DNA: TGTGCCAGCAGCGACATCCAGGTTCTCGGCACCTTC. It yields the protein CASSDIQVLGTF.

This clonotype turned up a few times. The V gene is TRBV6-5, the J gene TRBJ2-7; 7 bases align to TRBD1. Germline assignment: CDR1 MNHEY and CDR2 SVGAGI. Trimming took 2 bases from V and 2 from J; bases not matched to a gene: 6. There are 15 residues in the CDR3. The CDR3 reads CASSYDQGVTYEQYF. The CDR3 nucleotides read TGTGCCAGCAGTTACGACCAGGGGGTTACCTACGAGCAGTACTTC.

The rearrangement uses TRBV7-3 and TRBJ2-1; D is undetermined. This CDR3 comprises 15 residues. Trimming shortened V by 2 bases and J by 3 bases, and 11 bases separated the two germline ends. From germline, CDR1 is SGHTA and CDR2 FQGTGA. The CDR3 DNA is TGTGCCAGCAGCTTACGAGACGAATACTACAATGAGCAGTTCTTC. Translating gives CASSLRDEYYNEQFF. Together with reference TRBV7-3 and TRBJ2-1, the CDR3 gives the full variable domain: GAGVSQTPSNKVTEKGKYVELRCDPISGHTALYWYRQSLGQGPEFLIYFQGTGAADDSGLPNDRFFAVRPEGSVSTLKIQRTERGDSAVYLCASSLRDEYYNEQFFGPGTRLTVL.

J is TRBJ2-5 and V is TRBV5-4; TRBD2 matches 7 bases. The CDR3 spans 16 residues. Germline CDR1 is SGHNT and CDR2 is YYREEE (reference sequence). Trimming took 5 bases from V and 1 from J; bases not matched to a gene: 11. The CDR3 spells CASRSGTTGPQETQYF. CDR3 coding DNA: TGTGCCAGCAGATCCGGGACTACCGGGCCCCAAGAGACCCAGTACTTC.

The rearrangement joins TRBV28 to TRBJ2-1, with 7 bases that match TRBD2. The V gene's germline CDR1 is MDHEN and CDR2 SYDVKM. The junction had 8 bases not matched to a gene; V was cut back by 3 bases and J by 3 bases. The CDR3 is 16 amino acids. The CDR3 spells CASSFRGLVIYNEQFF. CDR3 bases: TGTGCCAGCAGTTTCAGAGGACTAGTAATCTACAATGAGCAGTTCTTC.

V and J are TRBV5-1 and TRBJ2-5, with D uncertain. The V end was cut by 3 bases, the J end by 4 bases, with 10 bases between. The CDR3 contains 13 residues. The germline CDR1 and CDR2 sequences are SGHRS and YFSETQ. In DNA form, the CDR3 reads TGCGCCAGCAGCTGGGGAAATAGAGAGACCCAGTACTTC. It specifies CASSWGNRETQYF.